This T cell receptor beta chain was captured by sequencing in a study of blood T cell repertoires in COVID-19. Background on the study: COVID-19 samples, acute and convalescent, were from the United States, Italy and Spain.

The method was immunoSEQ multiplex PCR; TCRdb's version includes in-frame clones alone and lacks a portion of them. The sample includes about 250,000 clones, about 80% of them seen just once. This TCR derives from a person between 65 and 79 years old with COVID-19, enrolled during active disease. The material sequenced was peripheral blood.

The CDR3 loop is CASSPLVPGQSSYNEQFF. The CDR3 nucleotides read TGTGCCAGCAGCCCCCTCGTTCCGGGACAAAGCTCCTACAATGAGCAGTTCTTC. The V and J genes are TRBV7-2 and TRBJ2-1, with D tentatively TRBD1 (6 bases). The CDR3 runs to 18 residues. V was shortened by 5 bases and J by 0 bases, with 20 bases between the two germline ends. The germline CDR1 and CDR2 sequences are SGHTA and FQGNSA.